This is a list of T cell receptor beta chains from one sample in a study of metastatic and nonmetastatic thyroid tumors. TCRdb reanalyzed the PCR reads with MiXCR. The table includes 30,000 to 40,000 clones, approximately 20% detected once. Sequencing was done on a sample of blood. The receptors shown here come from a female donor with papillary thyroid cancer or a benign thyroid nodule (not recorded which). Some clones in this sample may be carry-over from other donors' samples. The CDR3 runs from the conserved cysteine through the conserved F or W. Each record gives: D gene, J gene, clone size, V gene, CDR3 DNA, CDR3 protein. A D gene is named only where the DNA matches it firmly. The listing skips clone size in some rows; elsewhere it reads once, few, many or a size class.

TRBD1	TRBJ1-5	NA	TRBV5-1	TGCGCCAGCGCTCCCGGGACAGGGGCTTCGCAGCCCCAGCATTTT	CASAPGTGASQPQHF
NA	TRBJ1-1	many	TRBV9	TGTGCCAGCAGCCCTTTAAGGGGCACTGAAGCTTTCTTT	CASSPLRGTEAFF
TRBD1	TRBJ1-5	few	TRBV6-2/TRBV6-3	TGTGCCAGCAGTTACAGGCAGGGGGTAAATCAGCCCCAGCATTTT	CASSYRQGVNQPQHF
TRBD1	TRBJ1-1	many	TRBV11-2	TGTGCCAGCAGCAGAGGGACAGGGAACGCTGAAGCTTTCTTT	CASSRGTGNAEAFF
NA	TRBJ2-2	NA	TRBV6-1	TGTGCCAGCAGTGGGACAGCGAACACCGGGGAGCTGTTTTTT	CASSGTANTGELFF
TRBD1	TRBJ2-7	many	TRBV19	TGTGCCAGTAGTCTGGAACAGGGGGCATCCTACGAGCAGTACTTC	CASSLEQGASYEQYF
TRBD1	TRBJ2-3	many	TRBV20-1	TGCAGTGCCCCCGGGACAGGGGCCCTTCAAACCGGAGATACGCAGTATTTT	CSAPGTGALQTGDTQYF
TRBD1	TRBJ2-7	NA	TRBV9	TGTGCCAGCAGCGCCGGGACAGGGGGTTACGAGCAGTACTTC	CASSAGTGGYEQYF
TRBD1	TRBJ1-5	many	TRBV27	TGTGCCAGCAGTCGACAGGGTGGCCAGCCCCAGCATTTT	CASSRQGGQPQHF
NA	TRBJ2-7	NA	TRBV20-1	TGCAGTGTCCTACGGCAGACCAGACAGTACTTC	CSVLRQTRQYF
TRBD1	TRBJ1-1	NA	TRBV11-2	TGTGCCAGCAGCTTAAAACAGGGGGTGCAGAACACTGAAGCTTTCTTT	CASSLKQGVQNTEAFF
NA	TRBJ1-2	many	TRBV5-1	TGCGCCAGCAGCCCAATAGGGGAAGGGGGCTATGGCTACACCTTC	CASSPIGEGGYGYTF
TRBD1	TRBJ1-1	many	TRBV19	TGTGCCAGTAGGACGGGACAGGGAAGGACTGAAGCTTTCTTT	CASRTGQGRTEAFF
NA	TRBJ2-1	many	TRBV14	TGTGCCAGCAGCCAAACCGGGGGGCAACCCTACAATGAGCAGTTCTTC	CASSQTGGQPYNEQFF
NA	TRBJ1-6	medium-sized	TRBV27	TGTGCCAGCAGTTTATCGGGTCTCGGCTCACCCCTCCACTTT	CASSLSGLGSPLHF
TRBD1	TRBJ2-3	NA	TRBV20-1	TGCAGTGCAGCCTCGGGACAGATCACGGATACGCAGTATTTT	CSAASGQITDTQYF
NA	TRBJ2-1	few	TRBV6-5	TGTGCCAGCAGTTACACCGGGGGGCGGGGTGCCTACAATGAGCAGTTCTTC	CASSYTGGRGAYNEQFF
TRBD2	TRBJ2-1	many	TRBV20-1	TGCAGTGTCCCCGTAGCGGGGGGGCTTTACAATGAGCAGTTCTTC	CSVPVAGGLYNEQFF
TRBD2	TRBJ2-2	NA	TRBV4-3	TGCGCCAGCAGCCAAGAGGCCCCGGGGGGCACCGGGGAGCTGTTTTTT	CASSQEAPGGTGELFF
NA	TRBJ2-2	NA	TRBV12-3/TRBV12-4	TGTGCCAGCAGTTCCCAGGGGTCTACCGGGGAGCTGTTTTTT	CASSSQGSTGELFF
NA	TRBJ2-3	many	TRBV12-3/TRBV12-4	TGTGCCAGCGGCCAGGGACATCACACAGATACGCAGTATTTT	CASGQGHHTDTQYF
TRBD1	TRBJ1-2	NA	TRBV27	TGTGCCAGCAGTTTATCCTTGGGACAGGGAGGATTTTATGGCTACACCTTC	CASSLSLGQGGFYGYTF
NA	TRBJ2-2	many	TRBV20-1	TGCAGTGCTAGGGTAGATACGAACACCGGGGAGCTGTTTTTT	CSARVDTNTGELFF
TRBD1	TRBJ2-7	NA	TRBV2	TGTGCCAGAGGACAGGGCGGAGACTACGAGCAGTACTTC	CARGQGGDYEQYF
NA	TRBJ1-4	NA	TRBV11-2	TGTGCCAGCAGCCGGGGCGTCGAAAAACTGTTTTTT	CASSRGVEKLFF
NA	TRBJ2-6	few	TRBV20-1	TGCAGTGCTGGTGGTCGGGACACCATGGGGGGGGCCAACGTCCTGACTTTC	CSAGGRDTMGGANVLTF
TRBD1	TRBJ1-2	few	TRBV6-1	TGTGCCAGCAGTCGACGAGACAGGGGAAACTATGGCTACACCTTC	CASSRRDRGNYGYTF
NA	TRBJ2-6	many	TRBV6-1	TGTGCCAGCGAGAGGAGCTCTGGGGCCAACGTCCTGACTTTC	CASERSSGANVLTF
TRBD2	TRBJ2-3	many	TRBV14	TGTGCCAGCAGCCACACGGGGGAGGGGACGGATACGCAGTATTTT	CASSHTGEGTDTQYF
NA	TRBJ1-2	many	TRBV5-5	TGTGCCAGCAGCTTGGCCTCAGGGGATAACTATGGCTACACCTTC	CASSLASGDNYGYTF
NA	TRBJ1-5	many	TRBV10-2	TGCGCCAGCAGTGCACTCGGAGGGCAGCCCCAGCATTTT	CASSALGGQPQHF
TRBD1	TRBJ1-1	many	TRBV12-3/TRBV12-4	TGTGCCAGCAGTCCCCAGGGGGGGACAGGTATGAACACTGAAGCTTTCTTT	CASSPQGGTGMNTEAFF
NA	TRBJ1-2	NA	TRBV10-1	TGCGCCAGCAGTGGGCGAGGGGGGCGAGGGGAAAACTATGGCTACACCTTC	CASSGRGGRGENYGYTF
NA	TRBJ2-5	NA	TRBV4-2	TGTGCCAGCAGCCAAGATCGACGGGAGACCCAGTACTTC	CASSQDRRETQYF
NA	TRBJ1-2	many	TRBV5-1	TGCGCCAGCAGCTTGACTTCCGGGCCGATTAACTATGGCTACACCTTC	CASSLTSGPINYGYTF
TRBD1	TRBJ1-5	NA	TRBV6-2/TRBV6-3	TGTGCCATCAGTTATGCCCCGGGACAGGGTGTTGCGGATAGTCAGCCCCAGCATTTT	CAISYAPGQGVADSQPQHF
TRBD1	TRBJ2-7	NA	TRBV6-1	TGTGCCAGCAGTAAGGACAGGGCCAAATACGAGCAGTACTTC	CASSKDRAKYEQYF
NA	TRBJ2-2	NA	TRBV20-1	TGCAGTGCTAGAGGAGGTCTAGCAGTTACCGGGGAGCTGTTTTTT	CSARGGLAVTGELFF
NA	TRBJ1-6	few	TRBV6-1	TGTGCCAGCATCCGAGCAGGGAGCTCCTATAATTCACCCCTCCACTTT	CASIRAGSSYNSPLHF
TRBD2	TRBJ2-1	NA	TRBV11-2	TGTGCCAGCAGACCCGGGACTAGCGGGTACAATGAGCAGTTCTTC	CASRPGTSGYNEQFF
TRBD2	TRBJ2-1	NA	TRBV20-1	TGCAGTGCTAGGGACCTAGCGGGACCAAATGAGCAGTTCTTC	CSARDLAGPNEQFF
TRBD1	TRBJ1-4	NA	TRBV4-2	TGTGCCAGCAGCCAGGGGACAGGGGGACTTGAAAAACTGCTTTTT	CASSQGTGGLEKLLF
NA	TRBJ2-7	NA	TRBV25-1	TGTGACAGCAGTGAAGCACAAGGGGGGGCAGGGTCCTACGAGCAGTACTTC	CDSSEAQGGAGSYEQYF
NA	TRBJ1-3	many	TRBV6-2/TRBV6-3	TGTGCCAGCAGGCCAGGTAAATCTGGAAACACCATATATTTT	CASRPGKSGNTIYF
NA	TRBJ1-1	many	TRBV11-2	TGTGCCAGCAGCTTAATCCCGAACACTGAAGCTTTCTTT	CASSLIPNTEAFF
NA	TRBJ2-3	many	TRBV27	TGTGCCAGCAGTTCGGGCGGGTGGGGGACAGATACGCAGTATTTT	CASSSGGWGTDTQYF